This TCR beta chain comes out of a study of blood T cell repertoires in COVID-19. Study-level information: The samples span acute and convalescent COVID-19 from the United States, Italy and Spain.

Original processing methods: Cell counts per sample came from amplifying reference gene primers. TCRdb's copy holds only in-frame clones and misses some; the assay was immunoSEQ multiplex PCR. V, J and clone size are those of that table, while D and trimming were read from the DNA. In the table there are approximately 99,000 clones, 84% of which are singletons. Germline V gene data show CDR1 as SGHDN and CDR2 as FVKESK. J lost 3 bases, V lost 4 bases, and 4 bases had no gene match. The CDR3 runs 15 residues. Material for sequencing was peripheral blood. The V gene is TRBV14, the J gene TRBJ2-1, with 9 positions matching TRBD1. This TCR derives from a man between 70 and 80 years old with active or convalescent COVID-19. The CDR3 DNA follows: TGTGCCAGCAGCCTCGGGACAGGGAACTACAATGAGCAGTTCTTC. This codes for CASSLGTGNYNEQFF.